This T cell receptor beta chain was identified during a study of T cell changes during pregnancy in multiple sclerosis. CDR3 size: 15 residues. Germline V lookup: CDR1 MGHRA, CDR2 YSYEKL. V lost 0 bases to trimming and J lost 0 bases, with 9 bases between them. The assay was immunoSEQ multiplex PCR, and TCRdb's table has in-frame clones only and misses some. The table records about 67,000 clones, 80% to 95% of them present only once. The genes are TRBV4-1 and TRBJ2-7; the D is unclear. The receptor comes from a female donor in good health, enrolled as a control in a pregnancy study. The sample consisted of peripheral blood, taken in the first trimester of pregnancy. CDR3 loop: CASSQEHRSSYEQYF. The CDR3 coding sequence is TGCGCCAGCAGCCAAGAGCACAGATCCTCCTACGAGCAGTACTTC.